The 10 T cell receptor beta chains below come from one sample, sequenced in a study of identical twins (dated by TCRdb to the mid-2010s). Library generation was performed with 5' RACE. Sequencing relied on an Illumina HiSeq 2000. TCRdb reanalyzed the raw reads on its own, using fastp at Q25 for trimming and MiXCR for clone calling, and kept in-frame beta chains. Rows with one shared CDR3 protein collapse into an entry with the most common genes and DNA. This sample holds about 190,000 distinct CDR3 sequences; about a sixth were observed only once. The top ten clones comprise 35% to 50% of the sample. The same sample was also used in a study of T cells expressing NK-cell markers.

The sample consisted of CD8+ T cells sorted from blood. The receptor source for this set is a woman aged 18-35 years in good health.

This chain joins TRBV5-5 and TRBJ1-2; 10 nucleotides match TRBD1. Germline values: CDR1 SGHKS, CDR2 YYEKEE (reference sequence). This CDR3 region has 15 residues. The V segment lost 4 bases and the J segment 1 base; nucleotides outside the gene matches: 4. Written as DNA, the CDR3 is TGTGCCAGCAGCCCACGGACAGGGGGTAACTATGGCTACACCTTC. Its protein product is CASSPRTGGNYGYTF.

This clonotype was counted a few times. The rearrangement joins TRBV7-9 to TRBJ1-4, with TRBD1 matching over 7 bases. Germline CDR1 SEHNR, CDR2 FQNEAQ (reference sequence). V dropped 4 bases and J dropped 10; count of bases not matched to a gene: 12. The CDR3 runs 15 residues. As DNA, the CDR3 is TGTGCCAGCAGCTCCGACAGGGAGGTCGGGAGAAAACTGTTTTTT. Protein sequence: CASSSDREVGRKLFF.

This clonotype was seen a few times. The chain has TRBV29-1 and TRBJ2-1; a possible D gene is TRBD2 (6 bases). Per germline, CDR1 SQVTM and CDR2 ANQGSEA. Trimming removed 7 bases at V and 6 bases at J, with 22 bases between. This CDR3 comprises 15 residues. CDR3 in DNA: TGCAGCGCCCCCCCGGAGGGGACCGTGGGCAATGAGCAGTTCTTC. Protein sequence: CSAPPEGTVGNEQFF.

This clonotype occurred many times. The chain employs TRBV7-9 and TRBJ2-1, with 8 bases fitting TRBD1. Per the germline V gene, CDR1 is SEHNR and CDR2 is FQNEAQ (reference sequence). Unmatched junction bases numbered 6, after V lost 4 bases and J lost 4 bases. The length of the CDR3 is 15 residues. CDR3 nucleotides: TGTGCCAGCAGCTACGGACAGGGCAAATACAATGAGCAGTTCTTC. It is translated as CASSYGQGKYNEQFF.

V and J are TRBV5-5 and TRBJ2-2; D call uncertain. Germline CDR1 reads SGHKS; CDR2 reads YYEKEE (reference sequence). Trimming left V 0 bases short and J 4 bases short, with 10 bases between. CDR3 length: 15 amino acids. The CDR3 region has the DNA TGTGCCAGCAGCTTGGAACCCCGGGCCACCGGGGAGCTGTTTTTT. It yields the protein CASSLEPRATGELFF.

This clonotype occurred a few times. The V gene is TRBV6-5, the J gene TRBJ1-2; D unclear. Trimming shortened V by 0 bases and J by 2 bases, and 7 bases separated the two germline ends. CDR1 MNHEY and CDR2 SVGAGI come from the germline V gene. CDR3 length: 14 residues. CDR3 in DNA: TGTGCCAGCAGTTACTCGCTTTCGAACTATGGCTACACCTTC. It is translated as CASSYSLSNYGYTF.

This clonotype was counted once. The chain has TRBV12-3 or TRBV12-4 and TRBJ2-1; D is perhaps TRBD2 (6 bases). Trimming pared 7 bases from V and 1 base from J, leaving 11 bases between. This CDR3 spans 14 amino acids. In DNA form, the CDR3 reads TGTGCCAGCACCCCGGGACTTTCCTACAATGAGCAGTTCTTC. As protein: CASTPGLSYNEQFF.

The chain uses TRBV28 and TRBJ2-7; D gene uncertain. V was clipped by 7 bases and J by 1 base, with 14 bases between them. The CDR3 runs 14 residues. CDR1 and CDR2 (germline): MDHEN, SYDVKM. The CDR3 reads CASTSVGRSYEQYF. The CDR3 DNA reads TGTGCCAGCACCTCGGTGGGCAGATCCTACGAGCAGTACTTC.

There are a few counts of this clonotype. V and J are TRBV24-1 and TRBJ2-1, with 12 nucleotides matching TRBD2. This CDR3 is built from 15 residues. V was pared by 4 bases and J by 6 bases, with 3 bases of the junction left unmatched. Germline V gives CDR1 KGHDR, CDR2 SFDVKD. This CDR3 is CATSDGTSGLNEQFF. CDR3 nucleotide sequence: TGTGCCACCAGTGACGGGACTAGCGGGCTCAATGAGCAGTTCTTC.

The rearrangement links TRBV29-1 to TRBJ1-1; 8 nucleotides line up with TRBD1. Germline V gene data show CDR1 as SQVTM and CDR2 as ANQGSEA. V gave up 4 bases and J gave up 8 bases; unmatched junction bases: 6. This CDR3 has 12 amino acids. Here the CDR3 DNA reads TGCAGCGTTGCCCGGTGGACAGGGGAAGCTTTCTTT. Encoded protein: CSVARWTGEAFF.